Included here is one TCR beta chain sequence, with context. This specimen belongs to a study of T-cell memory formation after mild COVID-19. This CDR3 has 15 amino acids. Germline loops: CDR1 SGHDT, CDR2 YYEEEE. The V end lost 3 bases, the J end lost 4 bases, and 14 bases lay between the germline ends. From the 5' RACE reads, TCRdb called clonotypes with MiXCR, one entry per CDR3 protein. The table lists roughly 40,000 distinct CDR3 sequences, more than 7% of them singletons, with approximately 1.5% in the top ten. This chain uses TRBV5-6 with TRBJ2-1, with D perhaps given as TRBD1 or TRBD2 (7 bases each). The clonotype originates from a man younger than 30 who had mild COVID-19 (a few samples of this study predate the infection). Cell type and time point are not known. The sequencing input was PBMCs or a T cell subset sorted from them (not recorded which). CDR3 protein: CASSWEGAVYNEQFF. The CDR3 DNA reads TGTGCCAGCAGCTGGGAGGGGGCCGTTTACAATGAGCAGTTCTTC.